Listed below are T cell receptor beta chains from one sample, sequenced in a study of cytomegalovirus exposure and HLA in healthy donors. The data were produced by immunoSEQ multiplex PCR, yet TCRdb's version contains in-frame clones alone and is incomplete. Among 100,000 to 150,000 clones listed, around 77% were seen once. Sequenced: PBMCs. These receptors originate from a woman aged 60-70 years in good health and CMV-seronegative. Each CDR3 is given with its conserved first and last residue. Each record gives: D gene, J gene, clone size, V gene, CDR3 DNA, CDR3 protein. The D gene is left open where the match is weak. Where a row states a size, it is once, few, many or the class of an expanded clone; other rows omit it.

d_gene: TRBD1; j_gene: TRBJ2-5; abundance: -; v_gene: TRBV6-5; CDR3nt: TGTGCCAGCAGTCGTGGACAGGGACAAGAGACCCAGTACTTC; CDR3aa: CASSRGQGQETQYF
d_gene: -; j_gene: TRBJ1-6; abundance: -; v_gene: TRBV7-9; CDR3nt: TGTGCCAGCAGCACCTACCAACGGGACAAGTCACCCCTCCACTTT; CDR3aa: CASSTYQRDKSPLHF
d_gene: -; j_gene: TRBJ1-5; abundance: -; v_gene: TRBV2; CDR3nt: TGTGCCAGCAAGGGTCCAGGGGGCAATCAGCCCCAGCATTTT; CDR3aa: CASKGPGGNQPQHF
d_gene: TRBD1; j_gene: TRBJ1-1; abundance: -; v_gene: TRBV7-3; CDR3nt: TGTGCCAGCAGCCCCACAGGGGGAAACACTGAAGCTTTCTTT; CDR3aa: CASSPTGGNTEAFF
d_gene: TRBD2; j_gene: TRBJ2-2; abundance: few; v_gene: TRBV27; CDR3nt: TGTGCCAGCAGTAGACTAGCGGGGGTCGTCGCCGGGGAGCTGTTTTTT; CDR3aa: CASSRLAGVVAGELFF
d_gene: TRBD1; j_gene: TRBJ2-1; abundance: -; v_gene: TRBV20-1; CDR3nt: TGCAGTGGCACTACAGGGGATGAGCAGTTCTTC; CDR3aa: CSGTTGDEQFF
d_gene: TRBD2; j_gene: TRBJ2-2; abundance: -; v_gene: TRBV5-1; CDR3nt: TGCGCCAGCAGCTTGGTTGGGACTAGCGGGAGAGGCAGGGAGCTGTTTTTT; CDR3aa: CASSLVGTSGRGRELFF
d_gene: -; j_gene: TRBJ1-1; abundance: -; v_gene: TRBV2; CDR3nt: TGTGCCAGCAGTGATCGCCAGGGGAACACTGGAGCTTTCTTT; CDR3aa: CASSDRQGNTGAFF
d_gene: TRBD1; j_gene: TRBJ1-6; abundance: -; v_gene: TRBV11-2; CDR3nt: TGTGCCAGCAGCTCCACAGGGGGAAATTCACCCCTCCACTTT; CDR3aa: CASSSTGGNSPLHF
d_gene: TRBD1; j_gene: TRBJ1-2; abundance: -; v_gene: TRBV9; CDR3nt: TGTGCCAGCAGCCCCTTTGAGACAGGGCTTCTGGACTATGGCTACACCTTC; CDR3aa: CASSPFETGLLDYGYTF
d_gene: -; j_gene: TRBJ2-6; abundance: -; v_gene: TRBV30; CDR3nt: TGTGCCTGGAGTTACCTAAGGGGGAGTGGGGCCAACGTCCTGACTTTC; CDR3aa: CAWSYLRGSGANVLTF
d_gene: -; j_gene: TRBJ1-3; abundance: -; v_gene: TRBV29-1; CDR3nt: TGCAGCGTCGTCTCTGGAAACACCATATATTTT; CDR3aa: CSVVSGNTIYF
d_gene: -; j_gene: TRBJ1-4; abundance: -; v_gene: TRBV28; CDR3nt: TGTGCCAGTTCACGGGGGTTAGGGGAAAAACTGTTTTTT; CDR3aa: CASSRGLGEKLFF
d_gene: TRBD1; j_gene: TRBJ1-4; abundance: -; v_gene: TRBV29-1; CDR3nt: TGCAGCGTGGCCGGGACAGCTAATGAAAAACTGTTTTTT; CDR3aa: CSVAGTANEKLFF
d_gene: TRBD2; j_gene: TRBJ2-5; abundance: -; v_gene: TRBV4-1; CDR3nt: TGCGCCAGCAGCCAACGAGCGGGGCCGACGGGGGAGACCCAGTACTTC; CDR3aa: CASSQRAGPTGETQYF
d_gene: -; j_gene: TRBJ2-7; abundance: -; v_gene: TRBV28; CDR3nt: TGTGCCAGCAGTGTCTCCGGGATCTACGAGCAGTACTTC; CDR3aa: CASSVSGIYEQYF
d_gene: -; j_gene: TRBJ2-3; abundance: -; v_gene: TRBV5-8; CDR3nt: TGTGCCAGCAGCCAGGGATCCACAGATACGCAGTATTTT; CDR3aa: CASSQGSTDTQYF
d_gene: -; j_gene: TRBJ2-7; abundance: few; v_gene: TRBV9; CDR3nt: TGTGCCAGCAGTCGTACTAGCCGGGGAGAGCAGTACTTC; CDR3aa: CASSRTSRGEQYF
d_gene: -; j_gene: TRBJ2-2; abundance: -; v_gene: TRBV7-7; CDR3nt: TGTGCTAGTAAGCGTTCGAACACCGGGGAGCTGTTTTTT; CDR3aa: CASKRSNTGELFF
d_gene: -; j_gene: TRBJ2-7; abundance: -; v_gene: TRBV29-1; CDR3nt: TGCAGCGTACGGCCCCAGGGCTACGAGCAGTACTTC; CDR3aa: CSVRPQGYEQYF
d_gene: TRBD1; j_gene: TRBJ2-2; abundance: once; v_gene: TRBV19; CDR3nt: TGTGCCAGTAGTATAAAAGGACAGGGGACCGGGGAGCTGTTTTTT; CDR3aa: CASSIKGQGTGELFF
d_gene: TRBD1; j_gene: TRBJ2-1; abundance: -; v_gene: TRBV27; CDR3nt: TGTGCCAGCAGTCCGCTGGGACAGGGGACCAATGAGCAGTTCTTC; CDR3aa: CASSPLGQGTNEQFF
d_gene: TRBD1; j_gene: TRBJ1-2; abundance: -; v_gene: TRBV19; CDR3nt: TGTGCCAGTCGGAGGCCGGGACAGGGTAACTATGGCTACACCTTC; CDR3aa: CASRRPGQGNYGYTF
d_gene: -; j_gene: TRBJ1-1; abundance: -; v_gene: TRBV6-5; CDR3nt: TGTGCCAGCAGTTCAGGTTTCCTTCTGCACCCTGAAGCTTTCTTT; CDR3aa: CASSSGFLLHPEAFF
d_gene: TRBD2; j_gene: TRBJ2-7; abundance: -; v_gene: TRBV28; CDR3nt: TGTGCCAGCAGTTTATACCAATTATCGGGGGGACCCTACGAGCAGTACTTC; CDR3aa: CASSLYQLSGGPYEQYF
d_gene: TRBD1; j_gene: TRBJ1-5; abundance: -; v_gene: TRBV7-9; CDR3nt: TGTGCCAGCAGCCCGGGACAGGGGGCGCGGAGCAATCAGCCCCAGCATTTT; CDR3aa: CASSPGQGARSNQPQHF
d_gene: TRBD2; j_gene: TRBJ2-3; abundance: few; v_gene: TRBV6-4; CDR3nt: TGTGCCAGCAGCGAAGCGGGAGGCACAGATACGCAGTATTTT; CDR3aa: CASSEAGGTDTQYF
d_gene: TRBD2; j_gene: TRBJ2-1; abundance: -; v_gene: TRBV27; CDR3nt: TGTGCCAGCAGGAGCGGGAGTGCATTCTCCTACAATGAGCAGTTCTTC; CDR3aa: CASRSGSAFSYNEQFF
d_gene: TRBD2; j_gene: TRBJ2-5; abundance: few; v_gene: TRBV15; CDR3nt: TGTGCCACCAGCAGAGCGGATAGCGGGAGGAAAGAGACCCAGTACTTC; CDR3aa: CATSRADSGRKETQYF
d_gene: -; j_gene: TRBJ1-2; abundance: -; v_gene: TRBV27; CDR3nt: TGTGCCAGCAGTTTCGGTGGTGGCTACACCTTC; CDR3aa: CASSFGGGYTF
d_gene: TRBD2; j_gene: TRBJ2-1; abundance: -; v_gene: TRBV5-1; CDR3nt: TGCGCCAGCAGCTTAACTAGCGGCTCCTACAATGAGCAGTTCTTC; CDR3aa: CASSLTSGSYNEQFF
d_gene: -; j_gene: TRBJ1-1; abundance: -; v_gene: TRBV28; CDR3nt: TGTGCCAGCAGTCCAGGGTACAACACTGAAGCTTTCTTT; CDR3aa: CASSPGYNTEAFF
d_gene: TRBD2; j_gene: TRBJ2-2; abundance: -; v_gene: TRBV28; CDR3nt: TGTGCCAGCAGTTTATCGGGGGGATTTTCCGGGGAGCTGTTTTTT; CDR3aa: CASSLSGGFSGELFF
d_gene: TRBD1; j_gene: TRBJ2-7; abundance: -; v_gene: TRBV28; CDR3nt: TGTGCCAGCAGTAGGGACAGGGTTGCTGGGTATTTCTTC; CDR3aa: CASSRDRVAGYFF
d_gene: TRBD1; j_gene: TRBJ2-1; abundance: -; v_gene: TRBV6-5; CDR3nt: TGTGCCAGCAGTTACTCCCTAACAGGGGTTGGTGAGCAGTTCTTC; CDR3aa: CASSYSLTGVGEQFF
d_gene: -; j_gene: TRBJ1-1; abundance: -; v_gene: TRBV11-3; CDR3nt: TGTGCCAGCAGCTTAGATGGGCAGGGAGAAGCTTTCTTT; CDR3aa: CASSLDGQGEAFF
d_gene: -; j_gene: TRBJ1-1; abundance: -; v_gene: TRBV9; CDR3nt: TGTGCCAGCAGCGTAACGGTGAACACTGAAGCTTTCTTT; CDR3aa: CASSVTVNTEAFF
d_gene: -; j_gene: TRBJ2-7; abundance: -; v_gene: TRBV4-1; CDR3nt: TGCGCCAGCAGCCAAGGGGACGGGGGTACATCTGGCTACGAGCAGTACTTC; CDR3aa: CASSQGDGGTSGYEQYF
d_gene: -; j_gene: TRBJ1-2; abundance: few; v_gene: TRBV6-5; CDR3nt: TGTGCCAGCAGTTACTCACAGGGAGCTAACTATGGCTACACCTTC; CDR3aa: CASSYSQGANYGYTF
d_gene: -; j_gene: TRBJ2-7; abundance: -; v_gene: TRBV7-9; CDR3nt: TGTGCCAGCAGCTTACAGAACTACGAGCAGTACTTC; CDR3aa: CASSLQNYEQYF
d_gene: -; j_gene: TRBJ2-2; abundance: -; v_gene: TRBV7-9; CDR3nt: TGTGCCAGCAGCGGGCGGGCCATCCTTGCCGGGGAGCTGTTTTTT; CDR3aa: CASSGRAILAGELFF